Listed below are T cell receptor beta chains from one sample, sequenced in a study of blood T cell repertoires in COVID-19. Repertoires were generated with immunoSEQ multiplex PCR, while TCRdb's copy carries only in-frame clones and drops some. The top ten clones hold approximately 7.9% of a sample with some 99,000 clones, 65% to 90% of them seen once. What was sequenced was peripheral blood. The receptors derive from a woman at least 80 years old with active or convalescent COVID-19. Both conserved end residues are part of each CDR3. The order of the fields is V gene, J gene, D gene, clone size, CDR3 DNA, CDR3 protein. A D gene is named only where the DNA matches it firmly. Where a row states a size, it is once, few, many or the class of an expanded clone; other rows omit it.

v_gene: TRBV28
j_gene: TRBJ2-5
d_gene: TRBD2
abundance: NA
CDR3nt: TGTGCCAGCGTAGGACTAGGATTGAGACAGGAGACCCAGTACTTC
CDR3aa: CASVGLGLRQETQYF

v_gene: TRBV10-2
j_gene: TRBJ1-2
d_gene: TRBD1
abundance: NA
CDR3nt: TGCGCCAGCAGCGTGGGGGACAGGGTATATGGCTACACCTTC
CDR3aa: CASSVGDRVYGYTF

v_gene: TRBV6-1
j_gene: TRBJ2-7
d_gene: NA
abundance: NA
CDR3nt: TGTGCCAGCAGTGAACAAGGAGGAGGTCGCGACGAGCAGTACTTC
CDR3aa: CASSEQGGGRDEQYF

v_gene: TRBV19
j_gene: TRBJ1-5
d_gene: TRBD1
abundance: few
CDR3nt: TGTGCCAGTAGTGTACGCCGGGACAGTCTTAGCAATCAGCCCCAGCATTTT
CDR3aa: CASSVRRDSLSNQPQHF

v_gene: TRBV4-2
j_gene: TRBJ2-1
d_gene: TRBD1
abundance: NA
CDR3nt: TGTGCCAGCAGCCAAGATAGGACAGGGCCCTACAATGAGCAGTTCTTC
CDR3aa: CASSQDRTGPYNEQFF

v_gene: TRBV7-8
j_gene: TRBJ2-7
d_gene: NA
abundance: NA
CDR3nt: TGTGCCAGCAGCTTAGTCCGGGGAGGCTACGAGCAGTACTTC
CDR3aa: CASSLVRGGYEQYF

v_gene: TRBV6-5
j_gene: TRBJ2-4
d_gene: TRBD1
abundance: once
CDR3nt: TGTGCCAGCACAGGGGGAGAGGCCAAAAACATTCAGTACTTC
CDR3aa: CASTGGEAKNIQYF

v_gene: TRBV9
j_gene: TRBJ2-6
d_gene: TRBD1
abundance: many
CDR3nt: TGTGCCAGCACCCTGGGACAGCTCTCTGGGGCCAACGTCCTGACTTTC
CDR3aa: CASTLGQLSGANVLTF

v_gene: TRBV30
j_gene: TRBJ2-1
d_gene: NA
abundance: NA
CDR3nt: TGTGCCTGGGGGCGGGATTACAGTCCTAATGAGCAGTTCTTC
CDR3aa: CAWGRDYSPNEQFF

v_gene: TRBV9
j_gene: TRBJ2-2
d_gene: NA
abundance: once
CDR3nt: TGTGCCAGCAGCGTAGGTACTCGGGTCTTTGCCGGGGAGCTGTTTTTT
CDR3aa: CASSVGTRVFAGELFF

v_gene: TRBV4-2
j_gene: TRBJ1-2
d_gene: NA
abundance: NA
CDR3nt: TGTGCCAGCAGCCAAGGTGACACCAATTTTAACTATGGCTACACCTTC
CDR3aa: CASSQGDTNFNYGYTF

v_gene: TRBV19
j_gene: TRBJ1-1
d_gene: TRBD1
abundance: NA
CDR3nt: TGTGCCAGTAGTATATTTTCCCCGGGACAGGGCGGCACTGAAGCTTTCTTT
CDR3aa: CASSIFSPGQGGTEAFF

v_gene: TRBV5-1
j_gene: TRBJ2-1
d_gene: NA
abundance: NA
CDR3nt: TGCGCCAGCAGCTTGGGGCTTTACAATGAGCAGTTCTTC
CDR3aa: CASSLGLYNEQFF

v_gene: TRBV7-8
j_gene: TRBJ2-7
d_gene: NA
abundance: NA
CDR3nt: TGTGCCAGCAGCTTATTTATGCAGGGAATGTACGAGCAGTACTTC
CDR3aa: CASSLFMQGMYEQYF

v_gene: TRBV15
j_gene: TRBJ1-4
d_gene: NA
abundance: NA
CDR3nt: TGTGCCACCAGCAGAGGATGGACGGGGGTTAATGAAAAACTGTTTTTT
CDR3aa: CATSRGWTGVNEKLFF

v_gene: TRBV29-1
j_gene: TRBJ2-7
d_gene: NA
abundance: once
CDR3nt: TGCAGCGTATTGGACCGGGGGGCACAGAGCTCCTACGAGCAGTACTTC
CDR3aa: CSVLDRGAQSSYEQYF

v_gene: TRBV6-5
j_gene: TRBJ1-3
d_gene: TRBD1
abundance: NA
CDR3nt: TGTGCCAGCAGTTCCGGGACAGTGACCGTCGGAAACACCATATATTTT
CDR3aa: CASSSGTVTVGNTIYF

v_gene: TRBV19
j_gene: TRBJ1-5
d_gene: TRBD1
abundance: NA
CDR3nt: TGTGCCAGTAGTCCAGGGGGAAGGCAGCCCCAGCATTTT
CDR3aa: CASSPGGRQPQHF

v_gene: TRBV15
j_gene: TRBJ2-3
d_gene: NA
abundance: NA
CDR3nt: TGTGCCACCAGCAGAGTACCAGGCACAGATACGCAGTATTTT
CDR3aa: CATSRVPGTDTQYF

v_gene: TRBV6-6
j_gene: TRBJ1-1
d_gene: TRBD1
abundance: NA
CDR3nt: TGTGCCAGCAGACCGGGACAGGGTTCGACTGAAGCTTTCTTT
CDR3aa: CASRPGQGSTEAFF

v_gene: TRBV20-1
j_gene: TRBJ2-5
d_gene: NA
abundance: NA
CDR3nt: TGCAGTGCTAGGGTTCGGGAGACCCAGTACTTC
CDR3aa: CSARVRETQYF

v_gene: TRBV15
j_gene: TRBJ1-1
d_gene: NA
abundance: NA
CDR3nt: TGTGCCACCAGCAGACCTATAACCACTGAAGCTTTCTTT
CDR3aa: CATSRPITTEAFF

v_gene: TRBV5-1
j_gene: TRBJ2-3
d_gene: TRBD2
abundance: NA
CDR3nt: TGCGCCAGCAGCCCAGGGACTAGCGGGAAGATTGATACGCAGTATTTT
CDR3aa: CASSPGTSGKIDTQYF

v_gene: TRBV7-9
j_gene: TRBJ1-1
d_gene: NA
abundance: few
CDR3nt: TGTGCCAGCAGCATCGACATGAACACTGAAGCTTTCTTT
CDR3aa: CASSIDMNTEAFF

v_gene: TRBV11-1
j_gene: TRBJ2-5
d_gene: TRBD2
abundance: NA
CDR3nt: TGTGCCAGCAGCTACCTTCGCGGGAGTGTGGAGACCCAGTACTTC
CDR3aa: CASSYLRGSVETQYF

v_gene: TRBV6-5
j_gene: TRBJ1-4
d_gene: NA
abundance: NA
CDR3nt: TGTGCCAGCAAGGTCGGCGGCTCGGGTGAAAAACTGTTTTTT
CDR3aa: CASKVGGSGEKLFF

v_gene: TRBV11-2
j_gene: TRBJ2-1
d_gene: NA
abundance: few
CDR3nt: TGTGCCAGCAGCTCCCTTTCGGGAGCAACTCGCAATGAGCAGTTCTTC
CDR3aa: CASSSLSGATRNEQFF

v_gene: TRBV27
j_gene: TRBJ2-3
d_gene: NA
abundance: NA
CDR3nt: TGTGCCAGCAGTTTAACTCCTCTAAATACGCAGTATTTT
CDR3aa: CASSLTPLNTQYF

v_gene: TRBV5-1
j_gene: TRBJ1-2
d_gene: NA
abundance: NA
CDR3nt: TGCGCCAGCAGCTTGGGCCCCCGGTTCACCTTC
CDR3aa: CASSLGPRFTF

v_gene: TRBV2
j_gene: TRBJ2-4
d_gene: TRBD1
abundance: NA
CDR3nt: TGTGCCAGCAGTGAAGAGGGACAGACCAAAAACATTCAGTACTTC
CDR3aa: CASSEEGQTKNIQYF

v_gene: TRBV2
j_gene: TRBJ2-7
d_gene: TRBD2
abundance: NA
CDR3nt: TGTGCCAGCAGTGAAGGACTAGCGGGAGGGTCCTACGAGCAGTACTTC
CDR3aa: CASSEGLAGGSYEQYF

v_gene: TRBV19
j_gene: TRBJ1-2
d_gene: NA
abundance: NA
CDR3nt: TGTGCCAGTAGTGCGGAGGCAGCTAACTATGGCTACACCTTC
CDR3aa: CASSAEAANYGYTF

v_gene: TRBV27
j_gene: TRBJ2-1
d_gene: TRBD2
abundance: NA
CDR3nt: TGTGCCAGCAGTTCCCTCGGGAGGGCCATTGAGCAGTTCTTC
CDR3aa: CASSSLGRAIEQFF

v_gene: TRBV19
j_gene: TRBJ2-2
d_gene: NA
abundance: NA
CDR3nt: TGTGCCAGTAGTATTAGCGGTTCCTCCACCGGGGAGCTGTTTTTT
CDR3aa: CASSISGSSTGELFF

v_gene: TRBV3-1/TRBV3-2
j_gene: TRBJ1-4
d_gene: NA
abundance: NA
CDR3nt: TGTGCCAGCAGCCAAGGAGGGGAAAAACTGTTTTTT
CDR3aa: CASSQGGEKLFF

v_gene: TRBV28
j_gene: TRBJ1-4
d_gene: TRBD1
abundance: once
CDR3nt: TGTGCCAGCAGTCAAGGGACAGGTCTCCCTTCCAAAAAACTGTTTTTT
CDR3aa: CASSQGTGLPSKKLFF

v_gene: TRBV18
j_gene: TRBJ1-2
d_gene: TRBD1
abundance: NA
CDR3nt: TGTGCCAGCTCACCACCCATCGGGCAGGGGGCTACCTATGGCTACACCTTC
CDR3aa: CASSPPIGQGATYGYTF